These 25 T cell receptor beta chains originate from one sample sequenced in a study of vaccination and CD4 T cells after COVID-19 (dated by TCRdb to between 2021 and 2023). The antigens for these receptors are not known. The meaning of the sample's treatment or condition label: approximately nine-day PBMC culture with coronavirus spike peptide pools or control peptides (ViraFEST assay). Libraries came from PCR. TCRdb lists the instrument as Illumina iSeq 100. TCR sequencing of DNA from cultured CD4+ T cells used the Oncomine TCR Beta short-read assay at the Johns Hopkins FTIC core. The public sequencing data were trimmed at Q25 with fastp and processed into clonotypes with MiXCR by TCRdb, which kept only in-frame beta chains. Each entry merges the rows of one CDR3 protein and shows their most common DNA and genes. Across this sample there are some 9,500 distinct CDR3 sequences, with approximately 40% seen only once. About a sixth of the sample goes to the ten largest clones.

Sequenced input: CD4+ T cells from blood, cultured in vitro. These receptors came from a human donor who had recovered from COVID-19.

Worth noting for this clonotype: One end of the junction varies from germline; a read error may be responsible. The genes are TRBV18 and TRBJ2-7, with D perhaps TRBD1 (5 bases). Germline CDR1 reads KGHSH; CDR2 reads LQKENI. The CDR3 length is 15 residues. The CDR3 nucleotides are TGTGCCAGCTCACCCCTTCGACAGAAATACTACGGGCAGTACTTC. Protein sequence: CASSPLRQKYYGQYF.

CDR3 nucleotides: TGTGCCAGCAGCTTGACAGGGGCGAACAACTATGGCTACACCTTC. It encodes CASSLTGANNYGYTF. This chain links TRBV7-9 with TRBJ1-2; 8 nucleotides align to TRBD1. Trimming cost V 3 bases and J 2 bases; bases outside gene matches: 5. This CDR3 is 15 amino acids long. Germline-derived CDR1 and CDR2 are SEHNR and FQNEAQ (reference sequence). The variable domain in full, completed from reference TRBV7-9 and TRBJ1-2, reads DTGVSQNPRHKITKRGQNVTFRCDPISEHNRLYWYRQTLGQGPEFLTYFQNEAQLEKSRLLSDRFSAERPKGSFSTLEIQRTEQGDSAMYLCASSLTGANNYGYTFGSGTRLTVV.

This clonotype was detected a few times. The chain is built from TRBV30 and TRBJ1-1; TRBD1 is a possible D gene (5 bases). The CDR3 length is 13 residues. The germline V and J ends were trimmed by 4 bases and 9 bases, with 18 bases remaining between them. CDR1 GTSNPN and CDR2 SVGIG come from the germline V gene (reference sequence). CDR3 sequence (DNA): TGTGCCTGGACTGGGGGGACCCTACCTAAAGCTTTCTTT. It yields the protein CAWTGGTLPKAFF.

This clonotype has more than one count but fewer than ten. The V gene is TRBV2, the J gene TRBJ1-6; no clear D gene. V lost 7 bases and J lost 8, with 12 bases in between. Germline CDR1 SNHLY, CDR2 FYNNEI. The length of the CDR3 is 13 residues. CDR3 sequence (DNA): TGTGCCAGCAAAGGAGAAGCTGATTCACCCCTCCACTTT. Amino acids: CASKGEADSPLHF.

The V call is TRBV30, the J call TRBJ1-2; 8 bases map to TRBD1. The germline gives CDR1 GTSNPN, CDR2 SVGIG (reference sequence). The CDR3 totals 15 residues. The ends lost 0 bases at V and 4 bases at J; junction bases unmatched: 7. The CDR3 reads CAWSVLRTGGYGYTF. The CDR3 coding sequence is TGTGCCTGGAGTGTATTGAGAACAGGGGGCTATGGCTACACCTTC. Full variable domain (outside the CDR3, taken from reference TRBV30 and TRBJ1-2): SQTIHQWPATLVQPVGSPLSLECTVEGTSNPNLYWYRQAAGRGLQLLFYSVGIGQISSEVPQNLSASRPQDRQFILSSKKLLLSDSGFYLCAWSVLRTGGYGYTFGSGTRLTVV.

This clonotype was recorded a few times. V usage is TRBV6-1 and J usage is TRBJ2-5; TRBD1 might be the D (5 bases). This CDR3 is built from 13 residues. The germline V and J ends were trimmed by 1 base and 5 bases, with 8 bases remaining between them. The germline V gene has CDR1 MNHNS and CDR2 SASEGT. DNA for the CDR3: TGTGCCAGCAGTGAAGAGGGGCTGGAGACCCAGTACTTC. This codes for CASSEEGLETQYF.

The chain employs TRBV30 and TRBJ2-3; no clear D. Germline lookup yields CDR1 GTSNPN and CDR2 SVGIG (reference sequence). Trimming removed 4 bases at V and 0 bases at J, with 8 bases between. The length of the CDR3 is 13 residues. CDR3 coding DNA: TGTGCCTGGACAGGCTCTAGCACAGATACGCAGTATTTT. Amino acid sequence: CAWTGSSTDTQYF.

Of note for this clonotype: One end of the junction does not line up with germline, which may come from a read error. This chain joins TRBV12-5 and TRBJ1-2; a possible D gene is TRBD1 (5 bases). Germline lookup yields CDR1 LGHNT and CDR2 FRNRAP. This CDR3 has 16 residues. For the CDR3, the DNA is TGTGTTAGTGACCCAGGACACGGACTCGGTCGGGACGGCTACACCTTC. Translating it yields CVSDPGHGLGRDGYTF.

The chain recombines TRBV24-1 with TRBJ2-3; D unresolved. The V end was cut by 3 bases, the J end by 7 bases, with 16 bases between. The germline V gene has CDR1 KGHDR and CDR2 SFDVKD. This CDR3 comprises 15 residues. CDR3 residues: CATSDPRPGRNTQYF. The DNA for the CDR3 is TGTGCCACCAGTGATCCCCGCCCCGGACGTAATACGCAGTATTTT.

In this sample, this clonotype turned up a few times. V is TRBV12-3 or TRBV12-4 and J is TRBJ1-2; D possibly corresponds to TRBD1 (5 bases). The CDR3 has 12 residues. V lost 1 base to trimming and J lost 10 bases, with 10 bases between them. The DNA of the CDR3 is TGTGCCAGCAGTTTAGGCCCAGGGTACTACACCTTC. This translates into CASSLGPGYYTF.

This clonotype was detected a few times. This chain links TRBV6-1 with TRBJ1-5; TRBD1 is a possible D gene (5 bases). Germline loops: CDR1 MNHNS, CDR2 SASEGT. The CDR3 runs 15 residues. V was shortened by 1 base and J by 4 bases, with 11 bases between the two germline ends. The CDR3 spells CASSEVGTANQPQHF. CDR3 coding DNA: TGTGCCAGCAGTGAAGTAGGGACGGCGAATCAGCCCCAGCATTTT.

The CDR3 bases are TGTGCCAGCAGCCACGAGTCAGGGGTGGGCACTGAAGCTTTCTTT. Translation: CASSHESGVGTEAFF. This chain connects TRBV7-8 to TRBJ1-1; perhaps TRBD1 as D (6 bases). CDR1 and CDR2 from the germline V gene are SGHVS and FQNEAQ. V shed 5 bases and J shed 4 bases, with 17 bases lying between them. The CDR3 spans 15 residues.

The chain combines TRBV6-1 with TRBJ2-3; 16 bases are a match to TRBD2. The V gene's germline CDR1 is MNHNS and CDR2 SASEGT. The V gene end was trimmed by 7 bases and the J gene end by 7 bases; junction bases not matched to a gene: 11. This CDR3 has 17 amino acids. CDR3 sequence (DNA): TGTGCCAGCAAGCGTCCGGGACTAGCGGGGGGGCCGAATACGCAGTATTTT. It yields the protein CASKRPGLAGGPNTQYF.

The chain links TRBV5-6 to TRBJ2-5; maybe TRBD1 (6 bases). Germline V gene sequence: CDR1 SGHDT, CDR2 YYEEEE. CDR3 size: 15 residues. V lost 1 base and J 4 bases, leaving 14 bases between the germline ends. In DNA, the CDR3 is TGTGCCAGCAGCTTGATTAACAGGGTGACAGAGACCCAGTACTTC. It codes for CASSLINRVTETQYF.

The J gene is TRBJ1-1, the V gene TRBV2; D is possibly TRBD1 (5 bases). Germline V gene data show CDR1 as SNHLY and CDR2 as FYNNEI. Trimming left V 6 bases short and J 0 bases short, with 23 bases between. The CDR3 contains 18 residues. CDR3 nucleotides: TGTGCCAGCAGAAGAACCGCCCGTGGGGCCTCCATGAACACTGAAGCTTTCTTT. It codes for CASRRTARGASMNTEAFF.

This clonotype was observed a few times. The CDR3 loop reads CSAKSRGGGRNTGELFF. CDR3 in DNA: TGCAGTGCTAAAAGCCGTGGGGGGGGCCGAAACACCGGGGAGCTGTTTTTT. V gene TRBV20-1 combines with J gene TRBJ2-2; tentative D call: TRBD2 (7 bases). The V gene lost 4 bases and the J gene lost 2 bases, with 20 bases spanning the gap. CDR1 and CDR2 (germline): DFQATT, SNEGSKA (reference sequence). The CDR3 covers 17 residues.

The chain carries TRBV5-6 and TRBJ2-2; no clear D gene. Between the trimmed V and J ends, which lost 5 bases and 7 bases, there was a span of 12 bases. Germline V gene sequence: CDR1 SGHDT, CDR2 YYEEEE. The CDR3 totals 13 residues. This chain's CDR3 is CASSLRRDGELFF. In nucleotides, the CDR3 is TGTGCCAGCAGTCTGCGAAGGGACGGGGAGCTGTTTTTT.

The chain recombines TRBV20-1 with TRBJ2-7, with 8 bases matching TRBD1. V trimming: 0 bases; J trimming: 3 bases; junction bases outside the gene matches: 10. The CDR3 extends over 16 amino acids. Germline V CDR1 and CDR2: DFQATT, SNEGSKA (reference sequence). The CDR3 DNA follows: TGCAGTGCTAGAGACCTCTACCGGGACAGGCTCTACGAGCAGTACTTC. It codes for CSARDLYRDRLYEQYF.

The V gene is TRBV29-1, the J gene TRBJ2-1, with unresolved D. V lost 4 bases, J lost 2 bases, and 9 bases lay in between. CDR1 and CDR2 from the germline V gene are SQVTM and ANQGSEA. This CDR3 is 13 amino acids long. The CDR3 loop reads CSVVSATYNEQFF. DNA of the CDR3: TGCAGCGTTGTGTCCGCGACCTACAATGAGCAGTTCTTC.

The J gene is TRBJ1-5, the V gene TRBV6-5, with TRBD1 identical over 7 bases. V was clipped by 4 bases and J by 2 bases; unmatched bases: 2. This CDR3 spans 14 amino acids. Looked up from germline, CDR1 is MNHEY and CDR2 is SVGAGI. The DNA for the CDR3 is TGTGCCAGCAGTTCAGGGGGTGGCAATCAGCCCCAGCATTTT. It encodes CASSSGGGNQPQHF.

This clonotype was counted only a few times. The CDR3 DNA sequence: TGTGCCACCTCGGGACAAGGGGGCAACCTCTATCAGCCCCAGCATTTT. Its protein product is CATSGQGGNLYQPQHF. This chain links TRBV15 with TRBJ1-5; 7 bases line up with TRBD1. The germline gives CDR1 LNHNV, CDR2 YYDKDF (reference sequence). The CDR3 covers 16 residues. V dropped 8 bases and J dropped 5; count of bases not matched to a gene: 15.

This clonotype occurred a few times. The gene calls are TRBV11-3 and TRBJ2-2; D call uncertain. In germline, CDR1 is SGHNT, CDR2 YENEEA. The V end lost 5 bases, the J end lost 2 bases, and 9 bases lay between the germline ends. The CDR3 runs to 14 residues. CDR3 DNA sequence: TGTGCCAGCAGCCCTCTTATTAACACCGGGGAGCTGTTTTTT. This translates into CASSPLINTGELFF.

The chain couples TRBV7-2 to TRBJ2-7; 7 bases fit TRBD1. V gave up 4 bases and J gave up 7 bases; unmatched junction bases: 13. CDR1 SGHTA and CDR2 FQGNSA come from the germline V gene. The CDR3 is 15 residues long. The CDR3 region has the DNA TGTGCCAGCAGCTCAGGACAGGCCCTCCTACGGGAGCAGTACTTC. It is translated as CASSSGQALLREQYF.

The chain has TRBV5-3 and TRBJ2-2; D remains unclear. TRBV5-3 is assigned to the ORF class and has an uncertain function. The germline V and J ends were trimmed by 2 bases and 0 bases, with 11 bases remaining between them. This CDR3 spans 16 amino acids. The CDR3 nucleotides are TGTGCCAGAAGCTTCGGTCCATCCTCGAACACCGGGGAGCTGTTTTTT. Translated, it gives CARSFGPSSNTGELFF.

The V call is TRBV6-1, the J call TRBJ1-4; D is undetermined. This CDR3 comprises 11 residues. Germline V gene lookup returns CDR1 MNHNS and CDR2 SASEGT. V lost 8 bases to trimming and J lost 8 bases, with 9 bases between them. For the CDR3, the DNA is TGTGCCAGCCGGAGTCGGGAAAAACTGTTTTTT. This translates into CASRSREKLFF.